This TCR beta chain was captured in a study of cytomegalovirus exposure and HLA in healthy donors. Study-wide points: The availability of immune exposure information extended only to CMV serostatus.

The CDR3 has 17 residues. PCR involved 60 Vbeta and 13 Jbeta primers. Authors' data handling: Later, roughly 80 million unique TCR beta chains were counted in an analysis, and roughly 11 million of them were shared. TCRdb's copy holds only in-frame clones and misses some; the assay was immunoSEQ multiplex PCR. That table gives V, J and clone size, and the DNA gave D and trimming. The table shows more than 150,000 clones, with 81% occurring only once. A word on this clone: Its specificity is unknown.

The TCR originated in a man aged 50-59 years in good health and CMV-seropositive. Sequencing was done on a sample of PBMCs. This sequence joins TRBV21-1 and TRBJ2-7; the table's D gene call, TRBD1, was not cross checked with the DNA. TRBV21-1 is recorded as a pseudogene. The CDR3, as DNA: TGTGCCAGCAGCCCTAAGCCCGCAGGGGGTCTTACCTACGAGCAGTACTTC. This gives the protein CASSPKPAGGLTYEQYF.